This TCR beta chain is from a study of blood T cell repertoires in COVID-19. Overall study context: The cDNA or gDNA used as material had been derived from T cells, B-cell-depleted T cells, or PBMCs.

Germline V gives CDR1 MNHEY, CDR2 SMNVEV (reference sequence). This CDR3 has 16 amino acids. Trimming pared 5 bases from V and 4 bases from J, leaving 17 bases between. TCRdb's copy holds only in-frame clones and misses some; the assay was immunoSEQ multiplex PCR. The sample contains some 230,000 clones, more than 65% of which appear only once. The clonotype originates from a woman aged 30 to 39 who had recovered from COVID-19. The V and J genes are TRBV27 and TRBJ1-4; D is possibly TRBD1 (5 bases). The material sequenced was peripheral blood. DNA of the CDR3: TGTGCCAGCAGTACCAAGTCCGGGGGGTATAATGAAAAACTGTTTTTT. Protein product: CASSTKSGGYNEKLFF.